A selection of T cell receptor beta chains follows, all from one sample in a study of blood T cell repertoires in COVID-19. The method was immunoSEQ multiplex PCR; TCRdb's version includes in-frame clones alone and lacks a portion of them. The sample yields tens of thousands of clones, around 88% seen once. Sequenced input: peripheral blood. These receptors were collected from a human donor in a cohort sampled during active COVID-19. The CDR3 runs from the conserved cysteine through the conserved F or W. Each record gives: J gene, clone size, V gene, D gene, CDR3 DNA, CDR3 protein. A D gene is named only where the DNA matches it firmly. Size tells how often a clone was seen (once, few, many) or the class of an expanded clone, and some rows leave it out.

>TRBJ2-1|-|TRBV7-6|-
TGTGCCAGCAGCTTAGGACAGGTCCCCTACAATGAGCAGTTCTTC
CASSLGQVPYNEQFF
>TRBJ2-7|-|TRBV19|-
TGTGCCAGTAGTTATCGGACAGCCTCCTACGAGCAGTACTTC
CASSYRTASYEQYF
>TRBJ2-1|-|TRBV11-2|TRBD2
TGTGCCAGCAGCTCCGGAGCGGGACTAGCGGGGGGGTTTCAGTTCTTC
CASSSGAGLAGGFQFF
>TRBJ2-6|-|TRBV5-6|-
TGTGCCAGCAGCTCCTCAGGGGTTTATGGGGCCAACGTCCTGACTTTC
CASSSSGVYGANVLTF
>TRBJ1-1|-|TRBV15|-
TGTGCCACCAGCAGCCACAGAAACACTGAAGCTTTCTTT
CATSSHRNTEAFF
>TRBJ2-5|once|TRBV5-1|TRBD2
TGCGCCAGCAGCTTGGGCGGGGGTCAAGAGACCCAGTACTTC
CASSLGGGQETQYF
>TRBJ1-1|-|TRBV5-6|TRBD1
TGTGCCAGCAGCTTGGTCCGACAGGGGACTGAAGCTTTCTTT
CASSLVRQGTEAFF
>TRBJ2-3|-|TRBV3-1/TRBV3-2|TRBD1
TGTGCCAGCAGCCAAGGGACAGGGAAGGGGGCAGATACGCAGTATTTT
CASSQGTGKGADTQYF
>TRBJ2-3|-|TRBV7-2|-
TGTGCCAGCAGCTTAGTTGCCCCCCGGTACGCAGATACGCAGTATTTT
CASSLVAPRYADTQYF
>TRBJ2-7|-|TRBV2|TRBD1
TGTGCCAGCAGGAGGGACAGTTCCTCCTACGAGCAGTACTTC
CASRRDSSSYEQYF
>TRBJ1-6|-|TRBV3-1/TRBV3-2|-
TGTGCCAGCAGCCAAGATGAAACAAGATCACCCCTCCACTTT
CASSQDETRSPLHF
>TRBJ2-1|once|TRBV28|TRBD1
TGTGCCAGCAGTTTGGCTTCCCGGGACAGCTCCTACAATGAGCAGTTCTTC
CASSLASRDSSYNEQFF
>TRBJ2-6|-|TRBV13|TRBD1
TGTGCCAGCAGGCTCAAGGGGGCGTCTGGGGCCAACGTCCTGACTTTC
CASRLKGASGANVLTF
>TRBJ2-3|-|TRBV24-1|TRBD2
TGTGCCACCAGTGATCCAGGCGGCGGGAGCGGACTCACAGATACGCAGTATTTT
CATSDPGGGSGLTDTQYF
>TRBJ1-2|-|TRBV29-1|TRBD1
TGCAGCGTTGTTCAGGGGGGTCGTGGCTACACCTTC
CSVVQGGRGYTF
>TRBJ1-5|-|TRBV2|TRBD1
TGTGCCAGCAGTTCACAGGGGAGAGAACAGCCCCAGCATTTT
CASSSQGREQPQHF
>TRBJ1-1|once|TRBV4-1|TRBD1
TGCGCCAGCAGCCGGGCCCCGACAGGGAAGGTCACTGAAGCTTTCTTT
CASSRAPTGKVTEAFF
>TRBJ1-5|-|TRBV7-6|-
TGTGCCAGCAGTCCAGGGGAGGGTTATCAGCCCCAGCATTTT
CASSPGEGYQPQHF
>TRBJ1-3|-|TRBV18|-
TGTGCCAGCTCACCTCAGGCAGGGTCGGGTGGAAACACCATATATTTT
CASSPQAGSGGNTIYF
>TRBJ1-1|-|TRBV4-2|-
TGTGCCAGCAGCCAAGAAAGGGGGAACCGTTCTCCTAACACTGAAGCTTTCTTT
CASSQERGNRSPNTEAFF
>TRBJ1-1|-|TRBV10-1|TRBD1
TGCGCCAGCAGTGACCCGGGACAGCCGGACACTGAAGCTTTCTTT
CASSDPGQPDTEAFF
>TRBJ1-1|-|TRBV27|-
TGTGCCAGCAGTCCCCTGGGGGGCACTGAAGCTTTCTTT
CASSPLGGTEAFF
>TRBJ1-2|once|TRBV7-8|TRBD1
TGTGCCAGCAGCCGAGGGGGACAGGGGGCTTCTGCGAATTACTATGGCTACACCTTC
CASSRGGQGASANYYGYTF
>TRBJ1-2|-|TRBV30|-
TGTGCCTGGAGTGTAGTTTGGGGGAGGGCGTCTGGCTACACCTTC
CAWSVVWGRASGYTF
>TRBJ1-2|-|TRBV6-6|TRBD1
TGTGCCAGCAGTAATCGACAGGGTGGCTACACCTTC
CASSNRQGGYTF
>TRBJ1-3|-|TRBV7-9|-
TGTGCCAGCAGCCCCTTCCCCTCTGGAAACACCATATATTTT
CASSPFPSGNTIYF
>TRBJ2-5|-|TRBV5-1|TRBD2
TGCGCCAGCAGCGTCCTGGGACTACTTGAAGAGACCCAGTACTTC
CASSVLGLLEETQYF
>TRBJ2-3|-|TRBV5-1|TRBD1
TGCGCCAGCAGCCTTGTTGGACAGGGCACAGATACGCAGTATTTT
CASSLVGQGTDTQYF
>TRBJ1-1|-|TRBV2|-
TGTGCCAGCAGTGAAGACGGGGGAGGGAACACTGAAGCTTTCTTT
CASSEDGGGNTEAFF
>TRBJ1-6|-|TRBV7-2|-
TGTGCCAGCAGCTTAGGTCAGGGTACACCCCTCCACTTT
CASSLGQGTPLHF
>TRBJ2-2|-|TRBV9|-
TGTGCCAGCAGCGTCGCGTCCCTGGACACCGGGGAGCTGTTTTTT
CASSVASLDTGELFF
>TRBJ2-7|-|TRBV29-1|TRBD2
TGCAGCGTACCAGGGACTAGCGGCTACGAGCAGTACTTC
CSVPGTSGYEQYF
>TRBJ2-7|few|TRBV18|-
TGTGCCAGCTCACCAAGCGGGTCCTACGAGCAGTACTTC
CASSPSGSYEQYF
>TRBJ2-1|-|TRBV5-6|TRBD2
TGTGCCAGCAGCTTCGAGACTAGCGGTATAGGGGAGCAGTTCTTC
CASSFETSGIGEQFF